The 8 T cell receptor beta chains reported below all come from one sample, sequenced in a study of beta chain features in type 1 diabetes. Study findings and constraints: All four CD4+ subsets of Type 1 diabetes patients contained TCRB CDR3s that were moderately but significantly shorter.

These receptors lack a known antigen. The sequenced template was cDNA made from the entire isolated RNA. TCRdb's copy holds only in-frame clones and misses some; the assay was immunoSEQ multiplex PCR. The table shows roughly 50,000 clones, with roughly 47% occurring only once. What was sequenced was stem cell memory CD4+ T cells from blood. These receptors all come from a man aged 25-40 years with type 1 diabetes.

This rearrangement joins TRBV6-5 to TRBJ2-1, with 11 bases identical to TRBD1. With V trimmed by 2 bases and J by 6 bases, 3 bases remained unmatched. The CDR3 has 15 amino acids. Per the germline V gene, CDR1 is MNHEY and CDR2 is SVGAGI. The CDR3: CASSYRDRGFNEQFF. The CDR3 bases are TGTGCCAGCAGTTACCGGGACAGGGGGTTCAATGAGCAGTTCTTC.

J is TRBJ1-2 and V is TRBV6-1, with unresolved D. V was cut by 7 bases and J by 2 bases, with 5 bases left in between. The CDR3 length is 11 residues. Germline values: CDR1 MNHNS, CDR2 SASEGT. The CDR3 region is CASTVNYGYTF. DNA of the CDR3: TGTGCCAGCACAGTAAACTATGGCTACACCTTC.

This chain links TRBV6-1 with TRBJ2-5; D remains unclear. The ends were cut back, 4 bases at V and 5 bases at J, with 8 bases in the middle. The length of the CDR3 is 12 residues. The germline CDR1 and CDR2 sequences are MNHNS and SASEGT. For the CDR3, the DNA is TGTGCCAGCAGTGCGACTTTCGAGACCCAGTACTTC. Translating gives CASSATFETQYF.

A few counts support this clone. The gene calls are TRBV29-1 and TRBJ2-5; D is unclear. With 7 bases removed from V and 1 base from J, the gap between germline ends came to 4 bases. Germline loops: CDR1 SQVTM, CDR2 ANQGSEA. The CDR3 is 10 residues long. CDR3 coding DNA: TGCAGCGCCTTCCAAGAGACCCAGTACTTC. Amino acids: CSAFQETQYF.

V is TRBV12-1 and J is TRBJ2-5; the D segment call TRBD2 is taken from the table without a DNA check. TRBV12-1 is assigned pseudogene status. The CDR3 has 15 residues. As DNA, the CDR3 is TGTGCCAGCAGCACGGGACTAGCGGGAGGAGAGACCCAGTACTTC. This encodes CASSTGLAGGETQYF.

V usage is TRBV5-1 and J usage is TRBJ2-3, with 9 bases aligning to TRBD1. The germline V gene encodes CDR1 SGHRS and CDR2 YFSETQ. This CDR3 comprises 16 residues. The trim removed 4 bases at V and 6 bases at J, leaving 12 bases unmatched. CDR3: CASSRGWTGATDTQYF. The CDR3 DNA reads TGCGCCAGCAGCCGGGGTTGGACAGGGGCAACGGATACGCAGTATTTT.

This clone was seen just once. The chain is built from TRBV28 and TRBJ2-1, with 12 bases lining up with TRBD1. CDR1 MDHEN and CDR2 SYDVKM come from the germline V gene. This CDR3 spans 16 amino acids. V lost 8 bases, J lost 7 bases, and 12 bases stayed unmatched. CDR3 sequence (DNA): TGTGCCAGCCGATTGTCGGGACAGGGGGCTCTTAATGAGCAGTTCTTC. Protein sequence: CASRLSGQGALNEQFF.

The chain combines TRBV7-2 with TRBJ1-1, with D unresolved. V was cut by 3 bases and J by 8 bases, with 10 bases left in between. This CDR3 is built from 12 residues. Germline assignment: CDR1 SGHTA and CDR2 FQGNSA. Written as DNA, the CDR3 is TGTGCCAGCAGCTTCGACCGGGGAGAAGCTTTCTTT. It codes for CASSFDRGEAFF.